Below are 26 T cell receptor beta chains sequenced from a single sample in a study of early T cells in non-severe SARS-CoV-2 infection. A single record per CDR3 protein comes from TCRdb applying MiXCR to the 5' RACE reads. Of tens of thousands of distinct CDR3 sequences in the sample, around 10% are singletons; the top ten hold about 3.9%. Sequenced material: whole blood, taken at baseline. The receptors come from an adult who was a healthcare worker with PCR-confirmed SARS-CoV-2 infection or an uninfected control (not recorded which).

A few counts support this clonotype. V and J are TRBV6-1 and TRBJ1-5; possibly TRBD1 for D (6 bases). The CDR3 consists of 15 residues. Per germline, CDR1 MNHNS and CDR2 SASEGT. The V and J ends lost 5 bases and 3 bases respectively, with 14 bases between them. CDR3: CASSFARGDNQPQHF. CDR3 nucleotide sequence: TGTGCCAGCAGTTTTGCCAGGGGAGACAATCAGCCCCAGCATTTT.

This chain links TRBV12-3 or TRBV12-4 with TRBJ1-2; D possibly corresponds to TRBD1 (6 bases). Deletions cut 6 bases from V and 2 bases from J, with 10 bases between. The CDR3 covers 13 residues. The CDR3 coding sequence is TGTGCCAGCAGCAACAGGGAGAACTATGGCTACACCTTC. It translates to CASSNRENYGYTF.

The chain couples TRBV7-8 to TRBJ1-4; the D gene is possibly TRBD1 (5 bases). V lost 8 bases and J lost 8, with 18 bases in between. Looked up from germline, CDR1 is SGHVS and CDR2 is FQNEAQ. The CDR3 spans 14 residues. CDR3 in DNA: TGTGCCAGCGCACCTGAGGGGCTAGACGAAAAACTGTTTTTT. Its protein product is CASAPEGLDEKLFF.

The chain combines TRBV5-5 with TRBJ1-4; 7 bases align to TRBD1. The junction had 10 bases not matched to a gene; V was cut back by 4 bases and J by 7 bases. Germline V gene sequence: CDR1 SGHKS, CDR2 YYEKEE (reference sequence). This CDR3 has 15 amino acids. The DNA for the CDR3 is TGTGCCAGCAGCCCCGAGACAGGGAGGGGTGAAAAACTGTTTTTT. Translating gives CASSPETGRGEKLFF. The full variable domain, completed using reference TRBV5-5 and TRBJ1-4, is DAGVTQSPTHLIKTRGQQVTLRCSPISGHKSVSWYQQVLGQGPQFIFQYYEKEERGRGNFPDRFSARQFPNYSSELNVNALLLGDSALYLCASSPETGRGEKLFFGSGTQLSVL.

The sample holds a few counts of this clonotype. This chain's CDR3 is CASSLLGGGGTDTQYF. CDR3 coding DNA: TGTGCCAGCAGTTTATTGGGAGGGGGCGGCACAGATACGCAGTATTTT. V is TRBV27 and J is TRBJ2-3; D tentatively fits TRBD1 or TRBD2 (7 bases each). Trimming took 1 base from V and 1 from J, leaving 12 bases between them. Germline CDR1 and CDR2: MNHEY and SMNVEV (reference sequence). The CDR3 totals 16 residues.

The chain joins TRBV6-5 to TRBJ1-1, with a tentative D call TRBD1 (5 bases). Germline assignment: CDR1 MNHEY and CDR2 SVGAGI. This CDR3 region has 15 residues. The V end was cut by 2 bases, the J end by 1 base, with 11 bases between. In DNA form, the CDR3 reads TGTGCCAGCAGTTACAGCGGGACGGGGAACACTGAAGCTTTCTTT. Translation gives CASSYSGTGNTEAFF.

In its sample, this clonotype was seen many times. The V gene is TRBV18, the J gene TRBJ2-7, with D unclear. V was clipped by 10 bases and J by 0 bases, with 10 bases between them. The CDR3 extends over 12 amino acids. Germline CDR1 reads KGHSH; CDR2 reads LQKENI. Here the CDR3 reads CATSLASYEQYF. CDR3 coding DNA: TGTGCCACCTCGTTGGCCTCCTACGAGCAGTACTTC.

This chain connects TRBV6-5 to TRBJ2-7; D might be TRBD1 or TRBD2, each matching 5 bases. The CDR3 has 14 residues. The ends were cut back, 6 bases at V and 2 bases at J, with 14 bases in the middle. From germline, CDR1 is MNHEY and CDR2 SVGAGI. The CDR3 protein is CASSRGTGPYEQYF. CDR3 bases: TGTGCCAGCAGCCGAGGGACGGGACCCTACGAGCAGTACTTC.

This clonotype occurred many times. The chain recombines TRBV28 with TRBJ2-2; maybe TRBD1 (5 bases). The CDR3 runs 15 residues. Germline V gene data show CDR1 as MDHEN and CDR2 as SYDVKM. Deletions cut 6 bases from V and 4 bases from J, with 15 bases between. The CDR3 protein is CASSIGVVGTGELFF. As DNA, the CDR3 is TGTGCCAGCAGCATAGGGGTGGTGGGCACCGGGGAGCTGTTTTTT.

The chain is built from TRBV7-3 and TRBJ1-2; tentative D call: TRBD1 (6 bases). The ends were cut back, 3 bases at V and 12 bases at J, with 20 bases in the middle. Germline V gives CDR1 SGHTA, CDR2 FQGTGA. The CDR3 length is 14 residues. This CDR3 reads CASSLDTGGRRHTF. The CDR3, as DNA: TGTGCCAGCAGCTTGGACACCGGGGGCCGACGGCACACCTTC.

The sample holds a few counts of this clonotype. This chain links TRBV5-5 with TRBJ2-5; 7 nucleotides align to TRBD2. The CDR3 sequence is 18 residues long. CDR1 is SGHKS and CDR2 is YYEKEE in the germline V gene (reference sequence). Unmatched junction bases numbered 18, after V lost 5 bases and J lost 2 bases. In DNA form, the CDR3 reads TGTGCCAGCAGTTTGTCCGCCAGTTTGACTAGCCGGCAAGAGACCCAGTACTTC. It is translated as CASSLSASLTSRQETQYF.

This clonotype occurred many times. The chain carries TRBV18 and TRBJ1-6, with D uncertain. CDR3 length: 12 residues. Germline V lookup: CDR1 KGHSH, CDR2 LQKENI. Trimming pared 3 bases from V and 8 bases from J, leaving 5 bases between. CDR3 in DNA: TGTGCCAGCTCACCTGCGGATTCACCCCTCCACTTT. It yields the protein CASSPADSPLHF.

This clonotype was seen a few times. The V call is TRBV7-2, the J call TRBJ2-3, with D possibly being TRBD2 (6 bases). CDR1 is SGHTA and CDR2 is FQGNSA in the germline V gene. The V and J ends lost 3 bases and 4 bases respectively, with 14 bases between them. The CDR3 is 15 residues long. Here the CDR3 reads CASSFSTGLPDTQYF. The CDR3 DNA sequence: TGTGCCAGCAGCTTCTCTACGGGACTCCCAGATACGCAGTATTTT.

Only a few counts were recorded for this clonotype. The chain recombines TRBV23-1 with TRBJ2-5; 12 positions match TRBD2. Being an ORF, TRBV23-1 has a function that is uncertain. After removal of 3 bases from V and 7 bases from J, the junction contained 9 bases not matched to a gene. The CDR3 consists of 16 residues. DNA of the CDR3: TGCGCCAGCAGTCACCCGACTAGCGGGAGAATCGGGACCCAGTACTTC. This encodes CASSHPTSGRIGTQYF.

This clonotype turned up a few times. The chain couples TRBV12-3 or TRBV12-4 to TRBJ2-3, with TRBD2 matching over 13 bases. The trim removed 5 bases at V and 2 bases at J, leaving 16 bases unmatched. CDR3 size: 20 residues. The CDR3 sequence is CASSPPTSGGASSLTDTQYF. CDR3 sequence (DNA): TGTGCCAGCAGTCCCCCAACTAGCGGGGGGGCAAGCTCCCTCACAGATACGCAGTATTTT.

This clonotype showed up just a few times. This chain connects TRBV27 to TRBJ2-7; TRBD1 is a possible D gene (6 bases). The V end lost 3 bases, the J end lost 4 bases, and 13 bases lay between the germline ends. The CDR3 has 14 residues. Germline CDR1 and CDR2: MNHEY and SMNVEV (reference sequence). The CDR3 DNA follows: TGTGCCAGCAGTTTCACCGGGACAACTTACGAGCAGTACTTC. Amino acids: CASSFTGTTYEQYF.

J is TRBJ2-5 and V is TRBV5-1; a possible D gene is TRBD2 (6 bases). Trimming pared 2 bases from V and 5 bases from J, leaving 25 bases between. The CDR3 is made up of 18 amino acids. Germline CDR1 is SGHRS and CDR2 is YFSETQ. The CDR3 DNA is TGCGCCAGCAGCTTACAACCTTCAGGGTCCCCTGGAGGGGAGACCCAGTACTTC. Its protein product is CASSLQPSGSPGGETQYF.

The J gene is TRBJ2-7, the V gene TRBV7-9; 8 bases match TRBD2. The CDR3 is 13 amino acids. The germline gives CDR1 SEHNR, CDR2 FQNEAQ (reference sequence). The V and J ends lost 6 bases and 7 bases, in that order; junction bases with no gene match: 8. The CDR3, as DNA: TGTGCCAGCAGAGCGGGAGAAACGCGAGAGCAGTACTTC. This translates into CASRAGETREQYF.

This clonotype was seen repeatedly, ten times or more. The CDR3 DNA is TGCAGCGTTGTGGGTATGGGAGGCTACGTGACCTCCTACGAGCAGTACTTC. This gives the protein CSVVGMGGYVTSYEQYF. This sequence joins TRBV29-1 and TRBJ2-7; tentatively, D is TRBD2 (6 bases). The germline CDR1 and CDR2 sequences are SQVTM and ANQGSEA. V shed 4 bases and J shed 0 bases, with 22 bases lying between them. The CDR3 is made up of 17 amino acids.

This clonotype showed up many times. This chain joins TRBV12-3 or TRBV12-4 and TRBJ1-2; D ambiguous. The ends were cut back, 5 bases at V and 8 bases at J, with 15 bases in the middle. The CDR3 has 13 residues. CDR3 sequence: CASSHMTRYGYTF. CDR3 sequence (DNA): TGTGCCAGCAGTCACATGACGCGGTACGGCTACACCTTC.

At least ten counts were recorded for this clonotype. The genes are TRBV5-6 and TRBJ2-5; D unclear. The CDR3 totals 13 residues. Looked up from germline, CDR1 is SGHDT and CDR2 is YYEEEE. The ends were cut back, 5 bases at V and 1 base at J, with 9 bases in the middle. The CDR3 bases are TGTGCCAGCAGGCTGAGCGCCCAAGAGACCCAGTACTTC. Protein sequence: CASRLSAQETQYF.

This clonotype was seen a few times. The chain links TRBV7-9 to TRBJ2-3; 11 nucleotides match TRBD2. The CDR3 totals 13 residues. With V trimmed by 5 bases and J by 8 bases, 3 bases remained unmatched. Germline CDR1 is SEHNR and CDR2 is FQNEAQ (reference sequence). CDR3 in DNA: TGTGCCAGCAGCACGGGACTAGCGGCTACGCAGTATTTT. Translation: CASSTGLAATQYF.

This rearrangement joins TRBV24-1 to TRBJ1-5; TRBD1 matches 9 bases. Germline CDR1 KGHDR, CDR2 SFDVKD. With V trimmed by 3 bases and J by 0 bases, 2 bases remained unmatched. This CDR3 comprises 16 residues. CDR3 in DNA: TGTGCCACCAGTGATGGGGGACAGGGTAGCAATCAGCCCCAGCATTTT. Amino acid sequence: CATSDGGQGSNQPQHF.

This clonotype was seen at least ten times. This sequence joins TRBV6-2 or TRBV6-3 and TRBJ2-1, with 12 bases fitting TRBD2. This CDR3 has 16 residues. Trimming cost V 4 bases and J 4 bases; bases outside gene matches: 5. Germline V CDR1 and CDR2: MNHEY, SVGEGT. The CDR3: CASSSQLAGGYNEQFF. CDR3 nucleotide sequence: TGTGCCAGCAGTTCCCAACTAGCGGGAGGTTACAATGAGCAGTTCTTC.

This clonotype is medium-sized by share. This rearrangement joins TRBV18 to TRBJ1-2; D is uncertain. The CDR3 runs to 17 residues. Germline values: CDR1 KGHSH, CDR2 LQKENI. The V end was cut by 2 bases, the J end by 4 bases, with 20 bases between. CDR3 region: CASSPLNQDGSLYGYTF. The CDR3 nucleotides are TGTGCCAGCTCACCATTGAACCAGGACGGATCCCTCTATGGCTACACCTTC. Filled out from reference TRBV18 and TRBJ1-2, the complete variable domain reads NAGVMQNPRHLVRRRGQEARLRCSPMKGHSHVYWYRQLPEEGLKFMVYLQKENIIDESGMPKERFSAEFPKEGPSILRIQQVVRGDSAAYFCASSPLNQDGSLYGYTFGSGTRLTVV.

The chain employs TRBV19 and TRBJ2-4, with D perhaps TRBD2 (5 bases). Germline CDR1 LNHDA, CDR2 SQIVND (reference sequence). The ends were cut back, 3 bases at V and 4 bases at J, with 13 bases in the middle. The CDR3 is 15 residues long. The CDR3 region has the DNA TGTGCCAGTAGTATCCCCAGCGGCGCGAAAAACATTCAGTACTTC. It codes for CASSIPSGAKNIQYF.